A single sample is the source of the 26 T cell receptor beta chains below, sequenced in a study of shared clonotypes between healthy human individuals. TCRdb's table, derived via immunoSEQ multiplex PCR, lists solely in-frame clones and lacks some. This sample has some 2.4 million clones, with roughly 93% found just once. Sample: naive CD4+ T cells from PBMCs. Subset specified: CD45RA+ positively selected. Receptors were obtained from a man between 18 and 29 years old in good health. Some clones in this sample may be carry-over from other donors' samples.

The chain recombines TRBV7-9 with TRBJ2-1; no reliable D call. The germline CDR1 and CDR2 sequences are SEHNR and FQNEAQ (reference sequence). This CDR3 is built from 10 residues. V lost 10 bases and J 10 bases, leaving 11 bases between the germline ends. The CDR3 is CATRGGEQFF. In nucleotides, the CDR3 is TGTGCCACCCGCGGCGGCGAGCAGTTCTTC. Full variable domain (remainder filled in from reference TRBV7-9 and TRBJ2-1): DTGVSQNPRHKITKRGQNVTFRCDPISEHNRLYWYRQTLGQGPEFLTYFQNEAQLEKSRLLSDRFSAERPKGSFSTLEIQRTEQGDSAMYLCATRGGEQFFGPGTRLTVL.

The rearrangement joins TRBV28 to TRBJ2-5; a weak D match, TRBD2 (6 bases). CDR3 length equals 18 residues. V was clipped by 1 base and J by 1 base, with 19 bases between them. Germline V lookup: CDR1 MDHEN, CDR2 SYDVKM. The CDR3 reads CASSLSLGEGGIQETQYF. Written as DNA, the CDR3 is TGTGCCAGCAGTTTATCGCTCGGCGAAGGCGGGATCCAAGAGACCCAGTACTTC.

This chain connects TRBV5-1 to TRBJ2-1, with a tentative D call TRBD2 (5 bases). V was clipped by 1 base and J by 5 bases, with 7 bases between them. The germline gives CDR1 SGHRS, CDR2 YFSETQ. The CDR3 totals 13 residues. CDR3 region: CASSLIGNNEQFF. In nucleotides, the CDR3 is TGCGCCAGCAGCTTGATCGGGAACAATGAGCAGTTCTTC.

The chain combines TRBV5-1 with TRBJ2-1, with D perhaps given as TRBD1 or TRBD2 (5 bases each). The CDR3 sequence is 17 residues long. Germline values: CDR1 SGHRS, CDR2 YFSETQ. V was cut by 5 bases and J by 4 bases, with 22 bases left in between. CDR3: CASRGPAFPPTYNEQFF. The DNA for the CDR3 is TGCGCCAGCAGGGGACCGGCTTTCCCCCCGACGTACAATGAGCAGTTCTTC.

The gene calls are TRBV5-1 and TRBJ2-5; no clear D gene. The end of the DNA aligns better with TRBJ2-7, so the J call may be wrong. The CDR3 covers 14 residues. The germline V gene encodes CDR1 SGHRS and CDR2 YFSETQ. The CDR3 coding sequence is TGCGCCAGCAGCTTGGAATTTCGCTACTACGAGCAGTACTTC. This translates into CASSLEFRYYEQYF.

The rearrangement uses TRBV11-2 and TRBJ2-7, with TRBD1 as a possible D gene (6 bases). The germline gives CDR1 SGHAT, CDR2 FQNNGV. The V and J ends lost 3 bases and 3 bases respectively, with 15 bases between them. This CDR3 has 15 amino acids. The CDR3, as DNA: TGTGCCAGCAGCTTGGACGGACAGAAAGACTACGAGCAGTACTTC. As protein: CASSLDGQKDYEQYF.

V gene TRBV6-5 combines with J gene TRBJ2-7; the match to TRBD1 covers 8 bases. The germline gives CDR1 MNHEY, CDR2 SVGAGI. Trimming cost V 2 bases and J 4 bases; bases outside gene matches: 10. CDR3 length equals 16 residues. CDR3 nucleotide sequence: TGTGCCAGCAGTTACGCTAGACAGGGGTCAGAATACGAGCAGTACTTC. As protein: CASSYARQGSEYEQYF.

Note on this clone: Other DNA sequences in this sample translate to the same CDR3. This chain connects TRBV5-1 to TRBJ1-2, with 7 bases matching TRBD1. V lost 0 bases, J lost 1 base, and 0 bases stayed unmatched. The CDR3 length is 14 residues. The germline V gene encodes CDR1 SGHRS and CDR2 YFSETQ. Here the CDR3 DNA reads TGCGCCAGCAGCTTGGACAGGGGTAACTATGGCTACACCTTC. This translates into CASSLDRGNYGYTF.

This clone appeared a single time. The chain links TRBV5-4 to TRBJ2-3; weak D call: TRBD2 (7 bases). Germline V gene data show CDR1 as SGHNT and CDR2 as YYREEE (reference sequence). There are 19 residues in the CDR3. The V and J ends lost 5 bases and 0 bases respectively, with 25 bases between them. The CDR3 DNA is TGTGCCAGCAGTTCTGCGGGGGCGCTCGCCTCCTATAGCACAGATACGCAGTATTTT. It specifies CASSSAGALASYSTDTQYF.

The chain combines TRBV7-2 with TRBJ2-7; 9 bases are shared with TRBD1. The V and J ends lost 1 base and 4 bases, in that order; junction bases with no gene match: 2. The germline V gene has CDR1 SGHTA and CDR2 FQGNSA. CDR3 size: 14 residues. Here the CDR3 reads CASSLDGTGYEQYF. CDR3 bases: TGTGCCAGCAGCTTAGATGGGACAGGGTACGAGCAGTACTTC.

With regard to this clone: In the same sample, other DNA sequences code for this CDR3. This CDR3 is CASSQGDRDQETQYF. The CDR3 coding sequence is TGCGCCAGCAGCCAAGGGGACAGGGACCAAGAGACCCAGTACTTC. V is TRBV4-1 and J is TRBJ2-5; 9 nucleotides line up with TRBD1. The CDR3 contains 15 residues. V was clipped by 1 base and J by 0 bases; unmatched bases: 0. Germline V gives CDR1 MGHRA, CDR2 YSYEKL.

The V gene is TRBV30, the J gene TRBJ2-1; TRBD2 agrees at 13 bases. The germline gives CDR1 GTSNPN, CDR2 SVGIG (reference sequence). J was trimmed by 7 bases and V by 3 bases; bases with no gene match: 6. This CDR3 has 15 residues. CDR3 in DNA: TGTGCCTGGAGACTAGCGGGAGGGCCTCAGAATGAGCAGTTCTTC. This encodes CAWRLAGGPQNEQFF.

The V gene is TRBV28, the J gene TRBJ2-1; 11 bases line up with TRBD2. CDR3 size: 15 residues. V lost 3 bases and J lost 8; bases outside the gene matches: 6. Looked up from germline, CDR1 is MDHEN and CDR2 is SYDVKM. The CDR3 sequence is CASSFTSGRFYEQFF. Written as DNA, the CDR3 is TGTGCCAGCAGTTTTACTAGCGGGAGATTCTATGAGCAGTTCTTC.

This chain links TRBV5-1 with TRBJ1-2, with TRBD1 matching over 9 bases. Germline V gives CDR1 SGHRS, CDR2 YFSETQ. The ends lost 0 bases at V and 4 bases at J; junction bases unmatched: 4. This CDR3 is 15 amino acids long. The CDR3 protein is CASSLAGTGSYGYTF. The CDR3 DNA reads as TGCGCCAGCAGCTTGGCAGGGACAGGGTCCTATGGCTACACCTTC.

V usage is TRBV28 and J usage is TRBJ2-7, with 7 bases matching TRBD2. Trimming at V came to 4 bases and at J to 6 bases, leaving 12 bases not matched to a gene. CDR3 length equals 15 residues. Looked up from germline, CDR1 is MDHEN and CDR2 is SYDVKM. Here the CDR3 reads CASSSGGTLSREQYF. CDR3 bases: TGTGCCAGCAGTTCCGGGGGGACTTTATCGCGCGAGCAGTACTTC. Looking up the rest from reference TRBV28 and TRBJ2-7 gives the full variable domain: DVKVTQSSRYLVKRTGEKVFLECVQDMDHENMFWYRQDPGLGLRLIYFSYDVKMKEKGDIPEGYSVSREKKERFSLILESASTNQTSMYLCASSSGGTLSREQYFGPGTRLTVT.

Concerning this clone: Other DNA sequences within the sample encode an identical CDR3. This chain connects TRBV18 to TRBJ2-7, with D possibly matching TRBD1 (6 bases). The CDR3 extends over 14 amino acids. The germline gives CDR1 KGHSH, CDR2 LQKENI. Trimming removed 3 bases at V and 2 bases at J, with 11 bases between. The CDR3, as DNA: TGTGCCAGCTCACCGAGGACAGACCCCTACGAGCAGTACTTC. Its protein product is CASSPRTDPYEQYF.

J is TRBJ2-1 and V is TRBV4-1; 9 bases agree with TRBD2. CDR3 size: 16 residues. Germline V lookup: CDR1 MGHRA, CDR2 YSYEKL. V gave up 0 bases and J gave up 9 bases; unmatched junction bases: 9. CDR3 sequence: CASSQDTAGGRGEQFF. The CDR3 nucleotides read TGCGCCAGCAGCCAAGACACAGCGGGAGGCCGCGGTGAGCAGTTCTTC.

The rearrangement joins TRBV28 to TRBJ2-3; TRBD1 matches 9 bases. With 7 bases clipped from V and 2 bases from J, the junction kept 13 bases outside the gene matches. Germline lookup yields CDR1 MDHEN and CDR2 SYDVKM. The CDR3 has 17 amino acids. Written as DNA, the CDR3 is TGTGCCAGCATTCAGACCCCGGGACAGGGTTCCACAGATACGCAGTATTTT. Its translation: CASIQTPGQGSTDTQYF.

This clone appeared once. The chain uses TRBV15 and TRBJ1-3; D remains unclear. V was trimmed by 5 bases and J by 5 bases, leaving 13 bases between them. In germline, CDR1 is LNHNV, CDR2 YYDKDF (reference sequence). The CDR3 is 14 residues long. The CDR3 spells CATSAGLPRNTIYF. CDR3 DNA sequence: TGTGCCACCAGCGCGGGCCTCCCAAGAAACACCATATATTTT.

The chain combines TRBV10-3 with TRBJ1-3; D not resolved. Germline values: CDR1 ENHRY, CDR2 SYGVKD. The germline V and J ends were trimmed by 0 bases and 0 bases, with 6 bases remaining between them. This CDR3 has 15 amino acids. CDR3 coding DNA: TGTGCCATCAGTGAGTCGAGCTACTCTGGAAACACCATATATTTT. This codes for CAISESSYSGNTIYF.

The chain carries TRBV4-2 and TRBJ1-4, with D uncertain. This CDR3 region has 16 residues. CDR1 and CDR2 (germline): LGHNA, YNFKEQ. Trimming took off 2 bases at V and 2 bases at J, with 12 bases between the two ends. The CDR3 region has the DNA TGTGCCAGCAGCCAAAGCCCCTATCGTACTAATGAAAAACTGTTTTTT. Translation: CASSQSPYRTNEKLFF.

The rearrangement uses TRBV19 and TRBJ1-2, with D hard to call. Germline V gives CDR1 LNHDA, CDR2 SQIVND (reference sequence). This CDR3 contains 11 residues. V was clipped by 4 bases and J by 13 bases, with 13 bases between them. The CDR3 is CASSTRGGLTF. The CDR3 DNA is TGTGCCAGTAGTACCCGAGGAGGGCTCACCTTC.

The chain recombines TRBV25-1 with TRBJ1-2, with D possibly matching TRBD1 (5 bases). From germline, CDR1 is MGHDK and CDR2 SYGVNS. Deletions cut 2 bases from V and 8 bases from J, with 18 bases between. The CDR3 extends over 15 amino acids. CDR3 sequence reads: CASSEGGNRLAGYTF. As DNA, the CDR3 is TGTGCCAGCAGTGAAGGGGGGAACAGGTTAGCGGGCTACACCTTC.

The chain uses TRBV10-3 and TRBJ2-2; the D is unclear. Per the germline V gene, CDR1 is ENHRY and CDR2 is SYGVKD. Trimming removed 4 bases at V and 0 bases at J, with 12 bases between. This CDR3 is 16 amino acids long. This CDR3 reads CAISASGRANTGELFF. CDR3 sequence (DNA): TGTGCCATCAGTGCGTCAGGACGAGCGAACACCGGGGAGCTGTTTTTT.

The rearrangement links TRBV5-6 to TRBJ2-3; the match to TRBD1 covers 10 bases. The germline V gene has CDR1 SGHDT and CDR2 YYEEEE. Trimming took 3 bases from V and 3 from J; bases not matched to a gene: 4. This CDR3 has 15 residues. The CDR3 coding sequence is TGTGCCAGCAGCTCTGACAGGGGGCAAACAGATACGCAGTATTTT. Translation: CASSSDRGQTDTQYF.

CDR3 sequence: CASNPQPTDTQYF. The DNA of the CDR3 is TGTGCCAGCAATCCGCAACCCACAGATACGCAGTATTTT. The rearrangement joins TRBV11-2 to TRBJ2-3; D is uncertain. The CDR3 spans 13 residues. V was cut by 7 bases and J by 2 bases, with 10 bases left in between. Germline CDR1 and CDR2: SGHAT and FQNNGV.